This entry lists 25 T cell receptor beta chains sequenced from one sample in a study of shared clonotypes between healthy human individuals. Clones were sequenced by immunoSEQ multiplex PCR, and TCRdb holds only the in-frame ones, with some missing. The sample yields about 2.3 million clones, roughly 90% seen once. Sequenced: naive CD4+ T cells from PBMCs. The subset was: CD45RA+ positively selected. These receptor sequences come from a man aged 18 to 30 in good health. Some clones in this sample may be carry-over from other donors' samples.

This rearrangement joins TRBV28 to TRBJ2-1, with 8 nucleotides matching TRBD1. This CDR3 contains 15 residues. The germline V gene has CDR1 MDHEN and CDR2 SYDVKM. The trim removed 6 bases at V and 6 bases at J, leaving 10 bases unmatched. CDR3 loop: CASRPSRGPSNEQFF. The CDR3 nucleotides read TGTGCCAGCAGACCTAGCAGGGGGCCGTCCAATGAGCAGTTCTTC.

This rearrangement joins TRBV5-1 to TRBJ2-1; 8 positions match TRBD2. This CDR3 has 16 residues. Germline V CDR1 and CDR2: SGHRS, YFSETQ. Germline trimming cut 2 bases from V and 2 bases from J; bases unmatched to any gene: 6. The CDR3 region is CASSLGSGRAYNEQFF. The CDR3 nucleotides are TGCGCCAGCAGCTTAGGGAGCGGGAGAGCCTACAATGAGCAGTTCTTC.

This clone appeared once. The chain is built from TRBV5-5 and TRBJ2-7; 9 positions match TRBD1. This CDR3 has 15 residues. Germline assignment: CDR1 SGHKS and CDR2 YYEKEE (reference sequence). The V and J ends lost 4 bases and 0 bases, in that order; junction bases with no gene match: 5. Here the CDR3 reads CASSPTGGHSYEQYF. CDR3 DNA: TGTGCCAGCAGCCCAACAGGGGGCCACTCCTACGAGCAGTACTTC. Full variable domain (missing parts from reference TRBV5-5 and TRBJ2-7): DAGVTQSPTHLIKTRGQQVTLRCSPISGHKSVSWYQQVLGQGPQFIFQYYEKEERGRGNFPDRFSARQFPNYSSELNVNALLLGDSALYLCASSPTGGHSYEQYFGPGTRLTVT.

J is TRBJ2-7 and V is TRBV7-9; D remains unclear. V lost 7 bases, J lost 7 bases, and 11 bases lay in between. Per germline, CDR1 SEHNR and CDR2 FQNEAQ (reference sequence). This CDR3 has 11 residues. The CDR3, as DNA: TGTGCCAGCACCATTAGGAAGGAGCAGTACTTC. Amino acids: CASTIRKEQYF.

V gene TRBV7-2 combines with J gene TRBJ1-2; a possible D gene is TRBD1 (5 bases). CDR1 is SGHTA, CDR2 FQGNSA, per germline. This CDR3 is built from 13 residues. V was cut by 2 bases and J by 6 bases, with 10 bases left in between. CDR3 sequence reads: CASSLRDGDGYTF. The CDR3 DNA reads TGTGCCAGCAGCTTAAGGGACGGAGATGGCTACACCTTC.

The chain has TRBV14 and TRBJ2-7; D ambiguous. The CDR3 extends over 12 amino acids. The germline V gene has CDR1 SGHDN and CDR2 FVKESK. The V and J ends lost 1 base and 9 bases respectively, with 10 bases between them. The CDR3 coding sequence is TGTGCCAGCAGCCAAGGAACGGCGGTGCAGTACTTC. Translating gives CASSQGTAVQYF.

The CDR3 sequence: CASSSPNPSAAFF. For the CDR3, the DNA is TGTGCCAGCAGCTCCCCTAACCCTTCAGCGGCTTTCTTT. The chain recombines TRBV2 with TRBJ1-1; D is unclear. The germline gives CDR1 SNHLY, CDR2 FYNNEI. The CDR3 sequence is 13 residues long. The ends were cut back, 6 bases at V and 11 bases at J, with 19 bases in the middle.

The genes are TRBV28 and TRBJ2-7; 11 bases agree with TRBD1. Looked up from germline, CDR1 is MDHEN and CDR2 is SYDVKM. The CDR3 totals 14 residues. V was clipped by 8 bases and J by 2 bases; unmatched bases: 5. CDR3 amino acids: CASRGQGGTYEQYF. In DNA form, the CDR3 reads TGTGCCAGCCGGGGACAGGGGGGTACCTACGAGCAGTACTTC.

CDR3 DNA sequence: TGTGCCAGCCGGGACGGCGCCTGGAATGAAAAACTGTTTTTT. Protein sequence: CASRDGAWNEKLFF. The V call is TRBV2, the J call TRBJ1-4, with D possibly being TRBD1 (5 bases). Germline CDR1 and CDR2: SNHLY and FYNNEI. This CDR3 is 14 amino acids long. V gave up 8 bases and J gave up 5 bases, with 15 bases separating them.

This chain connects TRBV6-1 to TRBJ2-1; D not certain. V lost 8 bases and J 1 base, leaving 12 bases between the germline ends. CDR3 length: 14 residues. Germline V CDR1 and CDR2: MNHNS, SASEGT. CDR3 sequence: CASHRATSYNEQFF. The CDR3 nucleotides read TGTGCCAGCCACCGGGCCACGTCCTACAATGAGCAGTTCTTC.

The chain is built from TRBV6-1 and TRBJ1-1; D may be TRBD1 (5 bases). The CDR3 contains 13 residues. Germline CDR1 MNHNS, CDR2 SASEGT. V was shortened by 4 bases and J by 10 bases, with 16 bases between the two germline ends. The CDR3 reads CASSASRAKGAFF. CDR3 nucleotides: TGTGCCAGCAGTGCTTCCAGGGCGAAGGGAGCTTTCTTT.

The chain links TRBV5-1 to TRBJ2-5; TRBD2 matches at 8 bases. Trimming removed 2 bases from V and 7 bases from J; junction bases left unmatched: 13. Germline CDR1 reads SGHRS; CDR2 reads YFSETQ. The CDR3 runs to 16 residues. The CDR3 DNA reads as TGCGCCAGCAGCTTAAATTGGCCGGGAGGGCCGGGGACCCAGTACTTC. Protein: CASSLNWPGGPGTQYF.

V is TRBV4-1 and J is TRBJ2-4; 7 nucleotides line up with TRBD1. The CDR3 contains 16 residues. CDR1 and CDR2 from the germline V gene are MGHRA and YSYEKL. V lost 5 bases to trimming and J lost 8 bases; unmatched junction nucleotides: 15. The CDR3 loop is CASSNKQGIDIDIQYF. CDR3 DNA sequence: TGCGCCAGCAGCAACAAACAGGGGATCGATATAGACATTCAGTACTTC.

The rearrangement joins TRBV10-3 to TRBJ2-1, with D perhaps TRBD1 (5 bases). V was clipped by 10 bases and J by 6 bases, with 19 bases between them. There are 14 residues in the CDR3. Germline V lookup: CDR1 ENHRY, CDR2 SYGVKD. This CDR3 is CATNHPQGFNEQFF. CDR3 DNA: TGTGCCACTAACCATCCCCAGGGTTTCAATGAGCAGTTCTTC.

Concerning this clone itself: Sequence at one end of the junction differs from germline and may be a read error. The chain has TRBV5-6 and TRBJ1-1; D uncertain. In germline, CDR1 is SGHDT, CDR2 YYEEEE. This CDR3 is 14 amino acids long. The DNA of the CDR3 is TGTGCCAGCAGCCGGCGGAGAGTCGACACTAAAGCTTTCTTT. Protein: CASSRRRVDTKAFF.

The gene calls are TRBV5-1 and TRBJ1-1; the match to TRBD1 covers 7 bases. CDR1 is SGHRS and CDR2 is YFSETQ in the germline V gene. This CDR3 region has 13 residues. V lost 3 bases and J lost 6; bases outside the gene matches: 5. CDR3 in DNA: TGCGCCAGCAGCTGGGACAGAGGCTCTGAAGCTTTCTTT. Translation gives CASSWDRGSEAFF. Full variable domain (remainder filled in from reference TRBV5-1 and TRBJ1-1): KAGVTQTPRYLIKTRGQQVTLSCSPISGHRSVSWYQQTPGQGLQFLFEYFSETQRNKGNFPGRFSGRQFSNSRSEMNVSTLELGDSALYLCASSWDRGSEAFFGQGTRLTVV.

The chain links TRBV7-2 to TRBJ1-2, with unresolved D. Trimming cost V 0 bases and J 4 bases, with 15 bases left between them. The germline V gene encodes CDR1 SGHTA and CDR2 FQGNSA. The CDR3 loop spans 16 amino acids. The CDR3 is CASSLAPSPGFYGYTF. In DNA form, the CDR3 reads TGTGCCAGCAGCTTAGCTCCCTCGCCGGGTTTCTATGGCTACACCTTC.

The chain combines TRBV28 with TRBJ1-1; TRBD1 aligns across 7 bases. CDR1 is MDHEN and CDR2 is SYDVKM in the germline V gene. There are 16 residues in the CDR3. V trimming: 5 bases; J trimming: 0 bases; junction bases outside the gene matches: 9. This chain's CDR3 is CASSPRQGVLNTEAFF. DNA for the CDR3: TGTGCCAGCAGTCCCCGACAGGGTGTCTTGAACACTGAAGCTTTCTTT.

This clone was picked up one time. The rearrangement links TRBV30 to TRBJ2-5; 12 bases map to TRBD1. Germline V CDR1 and CDR2: GTSNPN, SVGIG (reference sequence). The CDR3 is 14 residues long. Germline trimming cut 5 bases from V and 2 bases from J; bases unmatched to any gene: 3. The CDR3 nucleotides read TGTGCCTGGGGGACAGGGGGCCAGCAAGAGACCCAGTACTTC. It codes for CAWGTGGQQETQYF.

The chain combines TRBV5-1 with TRBJ2-7, with TRBD1 matching over 8 bases. CDR1 is SGHRS, CDR2 YFSETQ, per germline. V was clipped by 3 bases and J by 7 bases; unmatched bases: 9. The CDR3 totals 14 residues. The CDR3 DNA reads as TGCGCCAGCAGCTCTTTGACAGGGGCCGGGGAGCAGTACTTC. It specifies CASSSLTGAGEQYF.

Remarks on this clone: Other DNA sequences in this specimen translate into the identical CDR3. V and J are TRBV5-1 and TRBJ2-7; 12 nucleotides match TRBD1. Unmatched junction bases numbered 5, after V lost 5 bases and J lost 5 bases. CDR1 is SGHRS and CDR2 is YFSETQ in the germline V gene. This CDR3 contains 14 residues. This chain's CDR3 is CASSSGTGGHEQYF. The DNA of the CDR3 is TGCGCCAGCAGTTCTGGGACAGGGGGCCACGAGCAGTACTTC.

J is TRBJ1-2 and V is TRBV7-6, with D unclear. The ends were cut back, 5 bases at V and 8 bases at J, with 18 bases in the middle. The CDR3 extends over 14 amino acids. In germline, CDR1 is SGHVS, CDR2 FNYEAQ. CDR3 loop: CASSPPGWGIGYTF. The CDR3 DNA is TGTGCCAGCAGCCCCCCGGGTTGGGGTATCGGCTACACCTTC. Full variable domain (rest looked up from reference TRBV7-6 and TRBJ1-2): GAGVSQSPRYKVTKRGQDVALRCDPISGHVSLYWYRQALGQGPEFLTYFNYEAQQDKSGLPNDRFSAERPEGSISTLTIQRTEQRDSAMYRCASSPPGWGIGYTFGSGTRLTVV.

This CDR3 is CASREREAVYGYTF. DNA for the CDR3: TGTGCCAGCAGGGAACGGGAGGCTGTCTATGGCTACACCTTC. V is TRBV6-1 and J is TRBJ1-2; no definite D call. Germline V gene sequence: CDR1 MNHNS, CDR2 SASEGT. This CDR3 region has 14 residues. Trimming removed 6 bases from V and 4 bases from J, with 15 bases in between.

The rearrangement links TRBV6-5 to TRBJ2-7, with D perhaps matching TRBD1 (6 bases). In germline, CDR1 is MNHEY, CDR2 SVGAGI. V was clipped by 5 bases and J by 6 bases, with 17 bases between them. The CDR3 has 14 amino acids. In DNA form, the CDR3 reads TGTGCCAGCAGTCCCACAGGGACGTCGGCCGAGCAGTACTTC. Amino acids: CASSPTGTSAEQYF.

A note on this clone: The junction departs from the called germline gene at one end, perhaps through a read error. This rearrangement joins TRBV7-2 to TRBJ1-1; D not certain. The V gene's germline CDR1 is SGHTA and CDR2 FQGNSA. The CDR3 has 11 amino acids. CDR3 sequence: CASTLNTEAFF. Here the CDR3 DNA reads TGTGCCAGCACCTTAAACACTGAAGCTTTCTTT.